The entry that follows covers one T cell receptor (beta chain) sequence. The antigen this receptor binds is unknown. It has no much larger one-base neighbor in the sample; base qualities were not kept. The sample comes from a study of T cells in Graves' hyperthyroidism and ophthalmopathy (dated 2019 in TCRdb). As for the study more broadly: Peripheral blood samples were taken at initial diagnosis, before any treatment was given. To identify distinguishing TCR V-J signatures, a discovery cohort of around 98 patients was used, comprising 43 with Graves' ophthalmopathy and roughly 60 with stable Graves' hyperthyroidism. Whether ophthalmopathy could be predicted prospectively was tested in an independent validation cohort made up of under 20 hyperthyroidism patients plus 17 patients who later progressed to ophthalmopathy. The 75 to 100 discovery patients were randomly split 7:3 into training and test sets. Thyroid tissue and blood T-cell repertoires from six Graves' hyperthyroidism patients were also compared in the study. After sampling, hyperthyroidism patients received methimazole starting at 30 mg daily, and ophthalmopathy patients received high-dose intravenous methylprednisolone. According to the paper, TCR Vbeta CDR3 sequencing was carried out on about 140 peripheral blood samples, which came from fewer than 50 ophthalmopathy, 75 to 80 hyperthyroidism and some 17 progressor patients. What the research found in general, with its limitations: Most expanded thyroid clonotypes (frequency above 0.001) were also found in blood, which suggests that blood repertoires may mirror thyroid immune responses. Sample size was not statistically predetermined, and blinding of investigators to group allocation was not performed. A model built on a 13 V-J signature distinguished ophthalmopathy from stable hyperthyroidism, reaching 85% to 90% sensitivity and approximately 81% specificity in cross-validation and 80%/75% in testing. During validation, the model predicted progression to ophthalmopathy a median of approximately 6.5 months ahead of onset, with more than 60% sensitivity and about 72% specificity.

The CDR3 measures 13 amino acids from cysteine to phenylalanine. Just the 39-base CDR3 DNA is kept, in frame starting at base 1. The CDR1 and CDR2 encoded by the germline V gene are WSHSY and SAAADI. V drops 8 bases and J drops 6 bases, leaving 13 bases in between. Ophthalmopathy patients had moderately to severely active disease, with a Clinical Activity Score of 3 or more, a NOSPECS grade of 4 or more, and a disease duration of less than 3 months. Exclusion was applied to patients with uncontrolled infections, other autoimmune diseases, pregnancy or lactation. Clinical symptoms, serum thyroxine and TRAb, thyroid ultrasound, and orbital computed tomography formed the basis for the diagnoses. PBMCs were separated from roughly 9.6 ml of fresh peripheral blood using Ficoll-Paque density gradient centrifugation. Total RNA was extracted with Trizol reagent, and quality was checked on an Agilent 2100 Bioanalyzer.

The TCR beta CDR3 regions were amplified from RNA transcripts. The first round of RT-PCR for the TCR CDR3 was performed with the HTBI primer set and the Qiagen OneStep RT-PCR kit. Libraries were constructed in a second round of multiplex PCR, after which size selection and purification were carried out. Libraries were sequenced paired-end with 100 bp reads on an Illumina HiSeq2000. Turning to the authors' computational methods: SOAPnuke was used to process the raw data, with reads discarded if the reads contained adapters or uncalled bases, had a mean Phred below 15, or lacked an exact constant-primer or identifier match. COPE v1.2.5 was used to merge the high-quality paired reads, and each unique nucleotide sequence was defined as a clonotype. MiTCR v1.1 was used to align clonotypes to the IMGT TRBV, TRBD and TRBJ reference segments. Only V-J combinations with frequency above 0.0001, covering 99% to 99.2% of repertoires, were analysed. The TCS score was defined as the ratio of F50 (clonal expansion) to E x V (chaos), calculated using BLOSUM62-based TCRdist between CDR3 peptides within each V-J. Welch's t-statistics and random forest reduced just over 500 V-J features to about 12, which were used in a naive Bayes classifier (R e1071). Through fastp at Q25 and MiXCR, TCRdb rebuilt clones from the public reads, retaining in-frame beta chains. Duplicate CDR3 protein sequences are folded into a single record with the most common DNA and genes. The V and J calls shown here were made by TCRdb, not taken from the authors' results. The sample table lists about 640,000 distinct CDR3 sequences, around 20% of them with a count of one. The ten largest clones add up to about 35% of the sample.

This TCR was recovered from a man aged 25-40 years with Graves' ophthalmopathy. Sequencing input: blood. The receptor chain draws on TRBV10-2 and TRBJ2-2, with a tentative D gene TRBD2 over 5 matching bases. The DNA sequence is TGCGCCAGCCGACTACAGCTATCCGGGGAGCTGTTTTTT. The resulting protein is CASRLQLSGELFF.